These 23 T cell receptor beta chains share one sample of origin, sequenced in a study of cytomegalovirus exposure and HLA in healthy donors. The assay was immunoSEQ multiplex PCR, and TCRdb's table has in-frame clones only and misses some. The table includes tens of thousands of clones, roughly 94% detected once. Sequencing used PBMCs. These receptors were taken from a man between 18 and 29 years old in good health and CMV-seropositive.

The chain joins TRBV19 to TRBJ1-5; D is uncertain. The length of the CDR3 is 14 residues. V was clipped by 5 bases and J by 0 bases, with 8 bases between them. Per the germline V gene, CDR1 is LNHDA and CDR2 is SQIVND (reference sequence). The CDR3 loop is CASSPLGSNQPQHF. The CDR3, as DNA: TGTGCCAGTAGTCCACTAGGTAGCAATCAGCCCCAGCATTTT.

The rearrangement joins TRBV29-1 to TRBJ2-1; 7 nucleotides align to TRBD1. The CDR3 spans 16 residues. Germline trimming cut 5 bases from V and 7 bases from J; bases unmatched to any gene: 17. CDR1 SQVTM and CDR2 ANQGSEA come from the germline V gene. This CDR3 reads CSVQGGYWTRTNEQFF. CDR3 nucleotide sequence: TGCAGCGTTCAAGGGGGCTACTGGACGAGGACGAATGAGCAGTTCTTC.

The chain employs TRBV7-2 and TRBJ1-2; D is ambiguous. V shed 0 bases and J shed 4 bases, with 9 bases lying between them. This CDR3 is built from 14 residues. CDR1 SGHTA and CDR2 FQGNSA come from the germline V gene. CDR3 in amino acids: CASSLAEAAYGYTF. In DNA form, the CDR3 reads TGTGCCAGCAGCTTAGCGGAGGCAGCCTATGGCTACACCTTC.

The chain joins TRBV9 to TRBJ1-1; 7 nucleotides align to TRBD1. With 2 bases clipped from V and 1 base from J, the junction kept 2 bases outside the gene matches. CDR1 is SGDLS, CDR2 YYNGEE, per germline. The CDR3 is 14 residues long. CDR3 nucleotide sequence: TGTGCCAGCAGCGTGGGACAGACGAACACTGAAGCTTTCTTT. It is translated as CASSVGQTNTEAFF.

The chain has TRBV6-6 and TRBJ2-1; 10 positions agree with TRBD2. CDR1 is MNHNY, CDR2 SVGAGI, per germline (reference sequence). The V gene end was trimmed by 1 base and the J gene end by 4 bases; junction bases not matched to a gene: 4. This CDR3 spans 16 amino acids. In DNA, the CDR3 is TGTGCCAGCAGTTACTTGGTACTAGCGGGGTACAATGAGCAGTTCTTC. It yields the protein CASSYLVLAGYNEQFF.

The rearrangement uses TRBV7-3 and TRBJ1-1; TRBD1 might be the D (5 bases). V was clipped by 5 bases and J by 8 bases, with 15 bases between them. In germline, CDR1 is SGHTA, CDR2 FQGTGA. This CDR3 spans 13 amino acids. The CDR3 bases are TGTGCCAGCAGCCCCGGGGGGGGGTACGAAGCTTTCTTT. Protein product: CASSPGGGYEAFF.

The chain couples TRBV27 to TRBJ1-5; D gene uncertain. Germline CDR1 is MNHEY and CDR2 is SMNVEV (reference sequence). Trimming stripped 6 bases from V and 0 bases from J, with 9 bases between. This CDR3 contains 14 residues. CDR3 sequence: CASRTEFSNQPQHF. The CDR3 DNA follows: TGTGCCAGCAGAACAGAGTTTAGCAATCAGCCCCAGCATTTT.

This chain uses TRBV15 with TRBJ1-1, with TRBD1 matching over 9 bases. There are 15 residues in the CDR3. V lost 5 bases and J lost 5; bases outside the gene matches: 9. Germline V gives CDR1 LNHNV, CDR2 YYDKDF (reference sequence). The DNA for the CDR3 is TGTGCCACCAGCCTTAACAGGGGGCCGGGAACTGAAGCTTTCTTT. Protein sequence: CATSLNRGPGTEAFF.

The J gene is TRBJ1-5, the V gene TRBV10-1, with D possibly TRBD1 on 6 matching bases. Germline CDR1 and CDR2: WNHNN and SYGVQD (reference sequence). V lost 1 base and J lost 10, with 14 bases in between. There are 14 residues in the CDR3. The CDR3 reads CASSEYRDGSPQHF. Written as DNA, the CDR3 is TGCGCCAGCAGTGAGTACAGGGACGGCAGCCCCCAGCATTTT.

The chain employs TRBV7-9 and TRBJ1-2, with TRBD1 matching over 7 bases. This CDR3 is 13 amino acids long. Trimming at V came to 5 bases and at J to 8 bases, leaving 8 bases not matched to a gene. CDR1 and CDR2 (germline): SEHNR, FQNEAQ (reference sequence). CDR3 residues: CASSGDSRLGYTF. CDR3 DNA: TGTGCCAGCAGCGGGGACAGCCGGTTAGGCTACACCTTC. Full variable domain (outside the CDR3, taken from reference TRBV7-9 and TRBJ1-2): DTGVSQNPRHKITKRGQNVTFRCDPISEHNRLYWYRQTLGQGPEFLTYFQNEAQLEKSRLLSDRFSAERPKGSFSTLEIQRTEQGDSAMYLCASSGDSRLGYTFGSGTRLTVV.

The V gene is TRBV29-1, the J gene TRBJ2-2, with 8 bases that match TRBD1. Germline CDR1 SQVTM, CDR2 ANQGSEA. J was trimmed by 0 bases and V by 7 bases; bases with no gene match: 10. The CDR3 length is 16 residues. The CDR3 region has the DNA TGCAGCGGAGCTTCCGGGACAGGCGCGAACACCGGGGAGCTGTTTTTT. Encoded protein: CSGASGTGANTGELFF.

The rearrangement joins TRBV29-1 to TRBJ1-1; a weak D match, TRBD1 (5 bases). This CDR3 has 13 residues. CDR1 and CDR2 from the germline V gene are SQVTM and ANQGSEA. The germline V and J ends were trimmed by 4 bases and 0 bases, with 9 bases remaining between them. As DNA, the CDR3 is TGCAGCGTTGCGGGGGTTCTGAACACTGAAGCTTTCTTT. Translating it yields CSVAGVLNTEAFF.

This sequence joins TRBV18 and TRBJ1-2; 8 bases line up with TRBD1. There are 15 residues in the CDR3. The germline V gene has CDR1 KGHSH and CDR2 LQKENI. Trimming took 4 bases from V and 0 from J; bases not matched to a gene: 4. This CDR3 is CASSQDRATNYGYTF. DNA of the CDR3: TGTGCCAGCTCACAGGACAGGGCGACTAACTATGGCTACACCTTC.

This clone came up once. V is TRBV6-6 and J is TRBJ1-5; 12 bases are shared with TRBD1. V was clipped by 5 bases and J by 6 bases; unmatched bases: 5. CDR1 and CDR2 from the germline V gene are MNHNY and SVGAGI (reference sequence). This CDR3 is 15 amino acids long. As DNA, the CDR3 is TGTGCCAGCAGTCGGGGACAGGGGGCTTTTCAGCCCCAGCATTTT. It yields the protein CASSRGQGAFQPQHF.

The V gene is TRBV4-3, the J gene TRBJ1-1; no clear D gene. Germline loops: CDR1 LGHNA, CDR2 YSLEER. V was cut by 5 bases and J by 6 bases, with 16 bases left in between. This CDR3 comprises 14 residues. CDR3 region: CASSLFTAEPEAFF. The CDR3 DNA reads TGCGCCAGCAGCTTATTCACGGCGGAACCTGAAGCTTTCTTT.

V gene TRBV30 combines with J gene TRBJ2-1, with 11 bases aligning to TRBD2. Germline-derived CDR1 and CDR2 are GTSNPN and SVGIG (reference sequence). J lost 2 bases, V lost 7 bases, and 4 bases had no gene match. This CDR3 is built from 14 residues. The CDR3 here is CAYTSGSPYNEQFF. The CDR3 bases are TGTGCCTATACTAGCGGGAGCCCCTACAATGAGCAGTTCTTC.

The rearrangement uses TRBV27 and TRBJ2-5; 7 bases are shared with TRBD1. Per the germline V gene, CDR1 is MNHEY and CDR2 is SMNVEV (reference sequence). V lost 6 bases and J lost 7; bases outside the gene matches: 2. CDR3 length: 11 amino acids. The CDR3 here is CASSPGGTQYF. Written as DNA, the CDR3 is TGTGCCAGCAGCCCAGGGGGGACCCAGTACTTC.

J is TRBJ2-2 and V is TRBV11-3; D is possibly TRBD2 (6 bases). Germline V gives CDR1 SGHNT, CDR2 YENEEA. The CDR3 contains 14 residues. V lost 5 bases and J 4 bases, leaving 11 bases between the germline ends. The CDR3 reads CASSIRGATGELFF. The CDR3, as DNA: TGTGCCAGCAGCATCCGCGGGGCCACCGGGGAGCTGTTTTTT.

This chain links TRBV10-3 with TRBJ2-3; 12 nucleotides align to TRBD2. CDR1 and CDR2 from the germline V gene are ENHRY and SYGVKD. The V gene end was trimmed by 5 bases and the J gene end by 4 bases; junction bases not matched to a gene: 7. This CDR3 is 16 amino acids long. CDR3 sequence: CAISPLLAGGADTQYF. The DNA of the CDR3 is TGTGCCATCAGTCCTCTGCTAGCGGGGGGGGCAGATACGCAGTATTTT.

CDR3: CASSLWGVGPGWDSPLHF. The CDR3 region has the DNA TGTGCCAGCAGCTTATGGGGCGTAGGACCTGGATGGGATTCACCCCTCCACTTT. The gene calls are TRBV7-2 and TRBJ1-6, with D maybe TRBD1 (5 bases). The CDR3 extends over 18 amino acids. The germline V gene encodes CDR1 SGHTA and CDR2 FQGNSA. V was trimmed by 2 bases and J by 8 bases, leaving 22 bases between them. Complete variable domain (other parts from reference TRBV7-2 and TRBJ1-6): GAGVSQSPSNKVTEKGKDVELRCDPISGHTALYWYRQSLGQGLEFLIYFQGNSAPDKSGLPSDRFSAERTGGSVSTLTIQRTQQEDSAVYLCASSLWGVGPGWDSPLHFGNGTRLTVT.

CDR3 in DNA: TGCGCCAGCAGCCCAGGGGGATTTTCTCGAGAGCAGTTCTTC. It is translated as CASSPGGFSREQFF. This rearrangement joins TRBV5-1 to TRBJ2-1; TRBD1 aligns across 7 bases. This CDR3 region has 14 residues. The ends lost 4 bases at V and 10 bases at J; junction bases unmatched: 11. Germline lookup yields CDR1 SGHRS and CDR2 YFSETQ.

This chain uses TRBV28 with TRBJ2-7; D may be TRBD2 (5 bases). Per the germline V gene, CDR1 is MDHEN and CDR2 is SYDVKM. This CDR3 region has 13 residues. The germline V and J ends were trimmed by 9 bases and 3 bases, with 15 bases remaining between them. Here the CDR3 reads CASFTGSNYEQYF. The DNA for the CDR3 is TGTGCCAGTTTCACGGGATCCAACTACGAGCAGTACTTC.

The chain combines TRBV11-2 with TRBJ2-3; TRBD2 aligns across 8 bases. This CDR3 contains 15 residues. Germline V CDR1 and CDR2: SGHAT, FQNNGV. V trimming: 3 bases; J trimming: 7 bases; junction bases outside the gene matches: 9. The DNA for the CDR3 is TGTGCCAGCAGCTTGTATGGACTAGCAATGTATACGCAGTATTTT. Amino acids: CASSLYGLAMYTQYF.